The clone carrying this TCR beta chain was detected a few times. What it recognizes is unknown. These data are taken from a study of response to subunit inactivated influenza vaccine. The CDR3 is 16 residues long. Germline lookup yields CDR1 KGHDR and CDR2 SFDVKD. V was cut by 3 bases and J by 4 bases, with 15 bases left in between. Findings and caveats of the study: Each seasonal influenza vaccination recruits few new T cells, the authors suggested.

TCRdb re-analysed the RT-PCR reads in MiXCR, keeping a single row per CDR3 protein. The data show about 520,000 distinct CDR3 sequences, about 25% seen once. The sample in question was CD4+ T cells sorted from PBMCs, obtained 5 to 6 days after vaccination. This TCR was recovered from a man between 50 and 59 years old who received an inactivated influenza vaccine. This chain connects TRBV24-1 to TRBJ1-5; D gene unclear. The CDR3 DNA is TGTGCCACCAGTGATCCACGGTGGGGTGGGAATCAGCCCCAGCATTTT. Translated: CATSDPRWGGNQPQHF.